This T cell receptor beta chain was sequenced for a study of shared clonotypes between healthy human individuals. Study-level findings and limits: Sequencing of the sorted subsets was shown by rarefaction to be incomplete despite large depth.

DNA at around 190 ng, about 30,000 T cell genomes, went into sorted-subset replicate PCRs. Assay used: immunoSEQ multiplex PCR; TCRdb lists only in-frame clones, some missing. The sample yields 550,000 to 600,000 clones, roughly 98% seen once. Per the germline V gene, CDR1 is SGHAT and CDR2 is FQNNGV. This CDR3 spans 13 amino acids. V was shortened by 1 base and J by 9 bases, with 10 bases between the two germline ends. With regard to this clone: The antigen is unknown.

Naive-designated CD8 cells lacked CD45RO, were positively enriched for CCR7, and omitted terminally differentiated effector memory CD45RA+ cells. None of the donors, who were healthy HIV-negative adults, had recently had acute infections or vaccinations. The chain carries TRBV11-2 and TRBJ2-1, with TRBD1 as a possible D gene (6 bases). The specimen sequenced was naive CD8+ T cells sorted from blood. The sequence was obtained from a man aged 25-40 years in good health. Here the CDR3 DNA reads TGTGCCAGCAGCTTAGGGGGGCAGGTTGAGCAGTTCTTC. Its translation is CASSLGGQVEQFF.